This T cell receptor beta chain comes out of a study of graft-versus-host responses after intestinal transplantation. The CDR3 has 15 residues. The germline gives CDR1 SGHRS, CDR2 YFSETQ. V was cut by 7 bases and J by 3 bases, with 16 bases left in between. The assay was immunoSEQ multiplex PCR, and TCRdb's table has in-frame clones only and misses some. The table includes more than 70,000 clones, 90% detected once. This clone was counted between two and nine times. Its cognate antigen is unknown. Findings and limits, study-wide: Recipient marrow contained GvH clones, some of which appeared first in ileum or blood.

Specimen: unstimulated CD4+ T cells sorted from spleen or lymph node cells, collected before intestinal transplant. The rearrangement joins TRBV5-1 to TRBJ1-4; D is possibly TRBD1 (6 bases). This TCR derives from a human donor who received an intestinal transplant. Here the CDR3 DNA reads TGCGCCAGCCGACCCTTCAGGGGACCTAATGAAAAACTGTTTTTT. Translation gives CASRPFRGPNEKLFF.